The rows below give T cell receptor beta chains drawn from one sample of a study of breast tumors, draining lymph nodes, adjacent tissues. TCRdb independently ran MiXCR on the multiplex PCR reads; one entry per CDR3 protein. The repertoire consists of about 180,000 distinct CDR3 sequences, with about 30% occurring once and the leading ten covering roughly 4.5%. The sequencing sample was made of axillary lymph node tissue. These receptors originate from a female donor with breast cancer. Some clones in this sample may be carry-over from other donors' samples. CDR3s include the opening cysteine and the closing phenylalanine or tryptophan. Each record gives: D gene, V gene, clone size, J gene, CDR3 protein, CDR3 DNA. D genes are given only for firm matches. Some rows mark clone size as missing; the rest say once, few, many or name a class of expanded clone.

d_call: NA
v_call: TRBV6-5
clone_size: many
j_call: TRBJ1-5
cdr3_aa: CASSYRGNQPQHF
cdr3_nt: TGTGCCAGCAGTTATAGAGGGAATCAGCCCCAGCATTTT

d_call: TRBD1
v_call: TRBV9
clone_size: NA
j_call: TRBJ1-2
cdr3_aa: CASRPGTGIYGYTF
cdr3_nt: TGTGCCAGCAGGCCTGGGACAGGGATTTATGGCTACACCTTC

d_call: TRBD2
v_call: TRBV6-6
clone_size: NA
j_call: TRBJ2-3
cdr3_aa: CASSLTSGLDTQYF
cdr3_nt: TGTGCCAGCAGCTTGACTAGCGGGCTCGATACGCAGTACTTT

d_call: TRBD2
v_call: TRBV5-1
clone_size: many
j_call: TRBJ2-7
cdr3_aa: CASSFQGGAYEQYF
cdr3_nt: TGCGCCAGCAGCTTCCAGGGAGGGGCCTACGAGCAGTACTTC

d_call: TRBD2
v_call: TRBV20-1
clone_size: many
j_call: TRBJ2-5
cdr3_aa: CSARVHLAGAPGETQYF
cdr3_nt: TGCAGTGCTAGAGTTCATCTAGCGGGAGCGCCAGGAGAGACCCAGTACTTC

d_call: NA
v_call: TRBV7-8
clone_size: many
j_call: TRBJ2-7
cdr3_aa: CASSRKYGIYEQYF
cdr3_nt: TGTGCCAGCAGCCGGAAATACGGTATCTACGAGCAGTACTTC

d_call: TRBD2
v_call: TRBV4-2
clone_size: many
j_call: TRBJ2-3
cdr3_aa: CASSQDRGSGRSADTQYF
cdr3_nt: TGTGCCAGCAGCCAAGACCGAGGTAGCGGGAGGTCGGCAGATACGCAGTATTTT

d_call: TRBD1
v_call: TRBV5-6
clone_size: few
j_call: TRBJ1-2
cdr3_aa: CASSRGQAAIFYGYTF
cdr3_nt: TGTGCCAGCAGCCGAGGACAGGCGGCGATTTTCTATGGCTACACCTTC

d_call: NA
v_call: TRBV4-1
clone_size: many
j_call: TRBJ2-3
cdr3_aa: CASSPGPGTDTQYF
cdr3_nt: TGCGCCAGCAGCCCCGGGCCTGGTACAGATACGCAGTATTTT

d_call: TRBD2
v_call: TRBV6-5
clone_size: many
j_call: TRBJ2-1
cdr3_aa: CASSRTSGSPVHEQFF
cdr3_nt: TGTGCCAGCAGCCGGACTAGCGGGAGTCCAGTCCATGAGCAGTTCTTC

d_call: TRBD2
v_call: TRBV10-3
clone_size: many
j_call: TRBJ2-3
cdr3_aa: CAISEPQLAATSTDTQYF
cdr3_nt: TGTGCCATCAGTGAGCCGCAACTAGCGGCAACTAGCACAGATACGCAGTATTTT

d_call: TRBD2
v_call: TRBV10-3
clone_size: NA
j_call: TRBJ2-3
cdr3_aa: CASSSRTSGGADTQYF
cdr3_nt: TGTGCCAGCAGTTCCCGGACTAGCGGGGGGGCAGATACGCAGTATTTT

d_call: NA
v_call: TRBV7-2
clone_size: many
j_call: TRBJ2-3
cdr3_aa: CASSSESGNTQYF
cdr3_nt: TGTGCCAGCAGCAGCGAGTCGGGGAATACGCAGTATTTT

d_call: NA
v_call: TRBV12-3/TRBV12-4
clone_size: many
j_call: TRBJ2-3
cdr3_aa: CASKWLIADTQYF
cdr3_nt: TGTGCCAGCAAGTGGCTTATTGCAGATACGCAGTATTTT

d_call: NA
v_call: TRBV12-5
clone_size: NA
j_call: TRBJ1-1
cdr3_aa: CASGWDLNTEAFF
cdr3_nt: TGTGCTAGTGGTTGGGACCTGAACACTGAAGCTTTCTTT

d_call: TRBD2
v_call: TRBV15
clone_size: NA
j_call: TRBJ2-5
cdr3_aa: CATSRGGGTSGSPIQGTQYF
cdr3_nt: TGTGCCACCAGCAGAGGGGGGGGGACTAGCGGGAGTCCTATCCAAGGGACCCAGTACTTC

d_call: TRBD1
v_call: TRBV2
clone_size: few
j_call: TRBJ1-1
cdr3_aa: CACRGQGARGEAFF
cdr3_nt: TGTGCCTGCAGGGGACAGGGGGCGCGGGGTGAAGCTTTCTTT

d_call: TRBD2
v_call: TRBV7-9
clone_size: many
j_call: TRBJ2-1
cdr3_aa: CASRPTSGGIYNEQFF
cdr3_nt: TGTGCCAGCAGGCCCACTAGCGGGGGGATCTACAATGAGCAGTTCTTC

d_call: TRBD1
v_call: TRBV19
clone_size: NA
j_call: TRBJ1-2
cdr3_aa: CASKPGQGPSHGYTF
cdr3_nt: TGTGCCAGCAAACCGGGACAGGGTCCATCCCATGGCTACACCTTC

d_call: TRBD2
v_call: TRBV6-6
clone_size: NA
j_call: TRBJ2-6
cdr3_aa: CASSHSKSAGGNVLTF
cdr3_nt: TGTGCCAGCAGTCACTCGAAGTCGGCGGGAGGCAACGTCCTGACTTTC

d_call: NA
v_call: TRBV7-9
clone_size: NA
j_call: TRBJ1-3
cdr3_aa: CASSLVTTGRNTIYF
cdr3_nt: TGTGCCAGCAGCTTAGTAACGACAGGTCGAAACACCATATATTTT

d_call: TRBD1
v_call: TRBV5-4
clone_size: many
j_call: TRBJ2-1
cdr3_aa: CASSGGQGFFNEQFF
cdr3_nt: TGTGCCAGCAGCGGAGGACAGGGGTTCTTCAATGAGCAGTTCTTC

d_call: TRBD1
v_call: TRBV7-8
clone_size: once
j_call: TRBJ2-6
cdr3_aa: CASSLGRQGRSGANVRTF
cdr3_nt: TGTGCCAGCAGCTTAGGCCGACAGGGTCGATCTGGGGCCAACGTCCGGACCTTC

d_call: NA
v_call: TRBV24-1
clone_size: once
j_call: TRBJ2-2
cdr3_aa: CATSLFGLNTGELFF
cdr3_nt: TGTGCCACCAGTTTATTCGGGTTGAACACCGGGGAGCTGTTTTTT

d_call: TRBD1
v_call: TRBV7-9
clone_size: many
j_call: TRBJ2-3
cdr3_aa: CASSLGYLTGYTDTQYF
cdr3_nt: TGTGCCAGCAGCTTAGGGTACCTGACAGGGTACACAGATACGCAGTATTTT

d_call: NA
v_call: TRBV20-1
clone_size: many
j_call: TRBJ2-1
cdr3_aa: CSARGWETVEQFF
cdr3_nt: TGCAGTGCTAGAGGTTGGGAGACCGTTGAGCAGTTCTTC

d_call: NA
v_call: TRBV20-1
clone_size: once
j_call: TRBJ2-3
cdr3_aa: CSTWGQYTDTQYF
cdr3_nt: TGCAGTACCTGGGGGCAGTACACAGATACGCAGTATTTT

d_call: NA
v_call: TRBV4-1
clone_size: many
j_call: TRBJ2-7
cdr3_aa: CASSPGWQGLSEQYF
cdr3_nt: TGCGCCAGCAGCCCCGGATGGCAGGGTCTTAGCGAGCAGTACTTC

d_call: TRBD1
v_call: TRBV7-3
clone_size: many
j_call: TRBJ2-1
cdr3_aa: CASSFDRGKQFF
cdr3_nt: TGTGCCAGCAGCTTCGACAGGGGTAAGCAGTTCTTC

d_call: NA
v_call: TRBV2
clone_size: many
j_call: TRBJ2-5
cdr3_aa: CASSDRTIETQYF
cdr3_nt: TGTGCCAGCAGCGACAGGACCATCGAGACCCAGTACTTC

d_call: NA
v_call: TRBV20-1
clone_size: many
j_call: TRBJ1-2
cdr3_aa: CSAREGVYGYTF
cdr3_nt: TGCAGTGCTAGAGAAGGGGTCTATGGCTACACCTTC